This record covers a single T cell receptor (beta chain). The target antigen is unknown. Original data processing: What underpinned the distant-metastasis classifier for papillary thyroid cancer was the set of CDR3 differences across clinicopathological groups. TCRdb re-analyzed the PCR reads through MiXCR. The V and J calls shown here were made by TCRdb, not taken from the authors' results. The sample carries about 19,000 clones, about 30% recorded once. Thyroid surgery was preceded by no treatment in any patient. The data were obtained in a study of metastatic and nonmetastatic thyroid tumors. Study-wide background: A comparison of repertoires was made across blood and tumor or nodule tissue from malignant and benign thyroid patients.

General study findings and limits: Significantly greater TCR beta diversity was reportedly found in malignant thyroid tumors than in benign nodules (in blood and tumor).

The TCR originated in a female donor with papillary thyroid cancer or a benign thyroid nodule (not recorded which). Some clones in this sample may be carry-over from other donors' samples. Source material: tumor tissue.

The DNA of the CDR3 is TGTGCCAGCAGCTTCAAGTCGGGACTATCGGGCTACAATGAGCAGTTCTTC. Its translation: CASSFKSGLSGYNEQFF. The rearrangement links TRBV11-2 to TRBJ2-1; 7 nucleotides match TRBD2. This CDR3 has 17 amino acids. Germline CDR1 reads SGHAT; CDR2 reads FQNNGV. V lost 3 bases and J lost 3; bases outside the gene matches: 11.